This T cell receptor beta chain emerged from a study of shared clonotypes between healthy human individuals. The germline V and J ends were trimmed by 2 bases and 1 base, with 5 bases remaining between them. CDR1 and CDR2 (germline): SEHNR, FQNEAQ (reference sequence). The CDR3 loop spans 14 amino acids. Several immunoSEQ plates received, in even portions, the genomic DNA of each subset. Assay used: immunoSEQ multiplex PCR; TCRdb lists only in-frame clones, some missing. The data hold about 190,000 clones, with 66% observed a single time. The rearrangement links TRBV7-9 to TRBJ2-2; no definite D call. This receptor was identified in a man aged 25 to 45 in good health. The specimen sequenced was memory CD4+ T cells sorted from blood. Regarding subset: CD45RA-negative fraction. CDR3 residues: CASSLLGNTGELFF. CDR3 sequence (DNA): TGTGCCAGCAGCTTACTCGGGAACACCGGGGAGCTGTTTTTT.